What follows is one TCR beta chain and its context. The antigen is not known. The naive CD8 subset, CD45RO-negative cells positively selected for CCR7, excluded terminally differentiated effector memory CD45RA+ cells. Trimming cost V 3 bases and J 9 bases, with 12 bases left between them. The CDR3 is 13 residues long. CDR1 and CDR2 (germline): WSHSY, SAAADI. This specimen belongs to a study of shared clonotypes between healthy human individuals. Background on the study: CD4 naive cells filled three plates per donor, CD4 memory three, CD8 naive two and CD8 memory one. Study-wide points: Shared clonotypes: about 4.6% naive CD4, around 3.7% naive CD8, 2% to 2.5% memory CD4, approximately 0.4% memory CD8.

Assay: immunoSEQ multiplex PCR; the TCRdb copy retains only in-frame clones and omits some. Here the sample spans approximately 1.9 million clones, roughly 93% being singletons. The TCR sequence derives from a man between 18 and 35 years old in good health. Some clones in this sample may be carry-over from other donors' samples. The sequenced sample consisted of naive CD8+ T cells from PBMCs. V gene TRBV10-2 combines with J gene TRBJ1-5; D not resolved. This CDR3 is CASSEGLASPQHF. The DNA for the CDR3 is TGCGCCAGCAGTGAAGGTCTGGCTTCGCCCCAGCATTTT.